These 24 T cell receptor beta chains originate from one sample sequenced in a study of T cell changes during pregnancy in multiple sclerosis (dated by TCRdb to 2018 to 2020). The library was prepared using the immunoSEQ multiplex PCR assay. TCRdb mirrors the immuneACCESS table, restricted to in-frame sequences. Some clones are absent from its copies; in checked studies, under half trace to an unresolved V gene, and the reason for the others is unknown. Recorded for this sample are tens of thousands of clones; around 93% of them occurred a single time. The ten most abundant clones make up under 0.95% of the sample. The sample consisted of peripheral blood, taken in the first trimester of pregnancy. Receptors originate from a female donor with multiple sclerosis, enrolled in a pregnancy study.

The chain links TRBV7-3 to TRBJ2-2, with a weak D call TRBD1 (5 bases). V was trimmed by 3 bases and J by 7 bases, leaving 9 bases between them. The CDR3 is made up of 13 amino acids. CDR1 is SGHTA and CDR2 is FQGTGA in the germline V gene. CDR3 residues: CASSFARVGELFF. For the CDR3, the DNA is TGTGCCAGCAGCTTCGCCAGGGTCGGGGAGCTGTTTTTT.

The V call is TRBV25-1, the J call TRBJ2-5; 9 bases align to TRBD1. The germline gives CDR1 MGHDK, CDR2 SYGVNS. The CDR3 spans 16 residues. Germline trimming cut 4 bases from V and 3 bases from J; bases unmatched to any gene: 9. CDR3 residues: CASSGPGTGWEETQYF. The CDR3 DNA reads as TGTGCCAGCAGTGGGCCCGGGACAGGGTGGGAAGAGACCCAGTACTTC.

The chain joins TRBV5-4 to TRBJ2-3; TRBD2 aligns across 10 bases. Germline CDR1 reads SGHNT; CDR2 reads YYREEE (reference sequence). The CDR3 spans 18 residues. V was pared by 0 bases and J by 3 bases, with 10 bases of the junction left unmatched. The CDR3 DNA sequence: TGTGCCAGCAGCTTGGGTCTAGCGGGGGCCGGGGGGACAGATACGCAGTATTTT. Encoded protein: CASSLGLAGAGGTDTQYF.

The chain is built from TRBV28 and TRBJ2-7, with D maybe TRBD1 (5 bases). The CDR3 is made up of 15 amino acids. Trimming cost V 3 bases and J 2 bases, with 14 bases left between them. Germline loops: CDR1 MDHEN, CDR2 SYDVKM. CDR3 residues: CASSLVRGRAYEQYF. CDR3 bases: TGTGCCAGCAGTTTGGTTAGGGGCAGAGCCTACGAGCAGTACTTC. The whole variable domain, remainder taken from reference TRBV28 and TRBJ2-7, is DVKVTQSSRYLVKRTGEKVFLECVQDMDHENMFWYRQDPGLGLRLIYFSYDVKMKEKGDIPEGYSVSREKKERFSLILESASTNQTSMYLCASSLVRGRAYEQYFGPGTRLTVT.

The CDR3, as DNA: TGCGCCAGCAGTGATGTGCGAGACACAGATACGCAGTATTTT. Translation: CASSDVRDTDTQYF. The rearrangement joins TRBV10-1 to TRBJ2-3; D gene uncertain. This CDR3 is 14 amino acids long. V gave up 3 bases and J gave up 2 bases, with 9 bases separating them. CDR1 is WNHNN, CDR2 SYGVQD, per germline (reference sequence).

The chain links TRBV2 to TRBJ2-2; weak D call: TRBD1 (6 bases). The CDR3 totals 15 residues. CDR1 and CDR2 (germline): SNHLY, FYNNEI. Trimming removed 3 bases from V and 3 bases from J, with 11 bases in between. The CDR3 region has the DNA TGTGCCAGCAGTGACCAAAACAGGGACACCGGGGAGCTGTTTTTT. Its translation is CASSDQNRDTGELFF.

V usage is TRBV6-1 and J usage is TRBJ1-2; 10 nucleotides match TRBD1. Germline V gives CDR1 MNHNS, CDR2 SASEGT. This CDR3 is 15 amino acids long. With V trimmed by 0 bases and J by 4 bases, 2 bases remained unmatched. In DNA form, the CDR3 reads TGTGCCAGCAGTGAAGCGGGACAGGGGCCCTATGGCTACACCTTC. This translates into CASSEAGQGPYGYTF.

This chain links TRBV5-6 with TRBJ1-1; D is perhaps TRBD1 (5 bases). Germline V gene data show CDR1 as SGHDT and CDR2 as YYEEEE. Between the trimmed V and J ends, which lost 0 bases and 11 bases, there was a span of 8 bases. CDR3 length equals 11 residues. The CDR3 region is CASSLAGEAFF. CDR3 nucleotide sequence: TGTGCCAGCAGCTTGGCGGGGGAGGCTTTCTTT.

The CDR3 reads CASSPSRGGDGYTF. The CDR3 nucleotides are TGTGCCAGCAGCCCTTCGAGGGGGGGGGACGGCTACACCTTC. This chain joins TRBV6-6 and TRBJ1-2, with D maybe TRBD1 (6 bases). Germline V gene data show CDR1 as MNHNY and CDR2 as SVGAGI (reference sequence). The CDR3 is 14 amino acids. V gave up 6 bases and J gave up 8 bases, with 19 bases separating them.

This clone has just one count. The chain has TRBV5-8 and TRBJ1-6; D not certain. From germline, CDR1 is SGHTS and CDR2 YDEGEE. Trimming stripped 2 bases from V and 7 bases from J, with 10 bases between. The CDR3 spans 14 residues. CDR3 bases: TGTGCCAGCAGCTTACGAGCTTCCAATTCACCCCTCCACTTT. The encoded protein is CASSLRASNSPLHF.

The rearrangement links TRBV4-3 to TRBJ1-2; 7 nucleotides agree with TRBD1. The J segment lost 4 bases and the V segment lost 1 base, leaving 6 bases of the junction unmatched. The CDR3 extends over 15 amino acids. Germline V gene data show CDR1 as LGHNA and CDR2 as YSLEER. The CDR3 loop reads CASSQGQGGTYGYTF. In DNA, the CDR3 is TGCGCCAGCAGCCAAGGACAGGGAGGTACCTATGGCTACACCTTC.

The chain links TRBV19 to TRBJ1-2; tentatively, D is TRBD1 (6 bases). The CDR3 loop spans 13 amino acids. Trimming left V 4 bases short and J 7 bases short, with 13 bases between. The germline gives CDR1 LNHDA, CDR2 SQIVND (reference sequence). In DNA form, the CDR3 reads TGTGCCAGTAGTAAACAGGGTCCGGGTGGCTACACCTTC. It codes for CASSKQGPGGYTF.

This clone was seen a handful of times. V and J are TRBV7-8 and TRBJ1-4, with a possible D match to TRBD1 (5 bases). Germline V gene data show CDR1 as SGHVS and CDR2 as FQNEAQ. There are 15 residues in the CDR3. Trimming removed 6 bases from V and 8 bases from J, with 19 bases in between. Written as DNA, the CDR3 is TGTGCCAGCAGGGACCGGGGGAGGGATTTCGAAAAACTGTTTTTT. Amino acid sequence: CASRDRGRDFEKLFF. Looking up the rest from reference TRBV7-8 and TRBJ1-4 gives the full variable domain: GAGVSQSPRYKVAKRGQDVALRCDPISGHVSLFWYQQALGQGPEFLTYFQNEAQLDKSGLPSDRFFAERPEGSVSTLKIQRTQQEDSAVYLCASRDRGRDFEKLFFGSGTQLSVL.

The rearrangement uses TRBV5-1 and TRBJ2-2, with TRBD2 matching 7 bases. The CDR3 has 14 residues. Looked up from germline, CDR1 is SGHRS and CDR2 is YFSETQ. After removal of 3 bases from V and 6 bases from J, the junction contained 5 bases not matched to a gene. The CDR3, as DNA: TGCGCCAGCAGCTGGGGGGGGTACTCCGGGGAGCTGTTTTTT. Encoded protein: CASSWGGYSGELFF. Drawing the rest from reference TRBV5-1 and TRBJ2-2, the complete variable domain is KAGVTQTPRYLIKTRGQQVTLSCSPISGHRSVSWYQQTPGQGLQFLFEYFSETQRNKGNFPGRFSGRQFSNSRSEMNVSTLELGDSALYLCASSWGGYSGELFFGEGSRLTVL.

The V call is TRBV19, the J call TRBJ2-3, with 8 nucleotides matching TRBD1. This CDR3 is built from 15 residues. The germline gives CDR1 LNHDA, CDR2 SQIVND (reference sequence). V lost 3 bases to trimming and J lost 9 bases; unmatched junction nucleotides: 11. This CDR3 is CASSISGQGVETQYF. CDR3 bases: TGTGCCAGTAGTATTAGCGGACAGGGCGTTGAGACGCAGTATTTT.

CDR3 region: CASSIREGGTFALLNYGYTF. The CDR3 DNA reads as TGTGCCAGTAGTATAAGGGAGGGAGGGACATTCGCTTTACTTAACTATGGCTACACCTTC. The chain recombines TRBV19 with TRBJ1-2, with D tentatively TRBD1 (6 bases). The CDR3 has 20 residues. Trimming removed 2 bases from V and 1 base from J, with 26 bases in between. Germline lookup yields CDR1 LNHDA and CDR2 SQIVND (reference sequence).

This chain joins TRBV18 and TRBJ2-5; maybe TRBD1 (5 bases). Germline loops: CDR1 KGHSH, CDR2 LQKENI. Trimming cost V 1 base and J 6 bases, with 9 bases left between them. The CDR3 runs 13 residues. The CDR3 nucleotides read TGTGCCAGCTCACCACGTGCAGGGAAGACCCAGTACTTC. It translates to CASSPRAGKTQYF.

The chain joins TRBV2 to TRBJ1-3, with D uncertain. This CDR3 has 17 residues. V lost 6 bases and J lost 0, with 18 bases in between. Germline V gives CDR1 SNHLY, CDR2 FYNNEI. The CDR3, as DNA: TGTGCCAGCAGCCCTCTCCGGTTTACGGGCTCTGGAAACACCATATATTTT. This encodes CASSPLRFTGSGNTIYF.

This chain joins TRBV5-6 and TRBJ1-2; D is perhaps TRBD1 (5 bases). The CDR3 consists of 15 residues. Germline V gene data show CDR1 as SGHDT and CDR2 as YYEEEE. V lost 6 bases and J lost 4, with 19 bases in between. The CDR3 region has the DNA TGTGCCAGCATTATGCGGGGGAGTAGGGCCTATGGCTACACCTTC. It codes for CASIMRGSRAYGYTF.

In its sample, this clone was seen a few times. The chain uses TRBV2 and TRBJ1-5; D not resolved. In germline, CDR1 is SNHLY, CDR2 FYNNEI. The CDR3 runs 13 residues. The V end was cut by 6 bases, the J end by 5 bases, with 11 bases between. The CDR3 nucleotides read TGTGCCAGCAGGACTGAGAGGGATCAGCCCCAGCATTTT. Translation: CASRTERDQPQHF.

The V call is TRBV7-7, the J call TRBJ2-5; D unclear. V lost 1 base and J 3 bases, leaving 9 bases between the germline ends. Germline V CDR1 and CDR2: SSHAT, FNYEAQ (reference sequence). This CDR3 region has 14 residues. The DNA of the CDR3 is TGTGCCAGCAGCTTAGAGACTTTCAAAGAGACCCAGTACTTC. Translation: CASSLETFKETQYF.

The chain recombines TRBV30 with TRBJ1-3; TRBD1 aligns across 9 bases. The CDR3 contains 17 residues. Trimming removed 5 bases from V and 0 bases from J; junction bases left unmatched: 11. Germline CDR1 is GTSNPN and CDR2 is SVGIG (reference sequence). CDR3 residues: CAWVIGTGLNSGNTIYF. The CDR3, as DNA: TGTGCCTGGGTTATCGGGACAGGGCTAAACTCTGGAAACACCATATATTTT.

The chain uses TRBV5-4 and TRBJ1-3; no clear D. Germline V gene lookup returns CDR1 SGHNT and CDR2 YYREEE (reference sequence). The CDR3 has 13 amino acids. V shed 4 bases and J shed 4 bases, with 9 bases lying between them. This CDR3 is CASSESGGNTIYF. The CDR3 DNA reads TGTGCCAGCAGCGAGAGCGGGGGAAACACCATATATTTT.

This chain joins TRBV4-1 and TRBJ2-7; 7 bases are shared with TRBD1. The V and J ends lost 0 bases and 2 bases, in that order; junction bases with no gene match: 4. Germline V gene sequence: CDR1 MGHRA, CDR2 YSYEKL. The CDR3 consists of 15 residues. CDR3 in DNA: TGCGCCAGCAGCCAAGATACAGGGGTGCCCTACGAGCAGTACTTC. Protein sequence: CASSQDTGVPYEQYF.